These 7 T cell receptor beta chains share one sample of origin, sequenced in a study of beta chain features in type 1 diabetes (dated by TCRdb to 2016 to 2018). Receptor libraries were prepared by the immunoSEQ multiplex PCR assay. The High Capacity cDNA Reverse Transcription Kit was used to reverse transcribe all of the isolated RNA, meaning that expressed TCRB transcripts were what got sequenced. TCRdb mirrors the immuneACCESS table, restricted to in-frame sequences. Some clones are absent from its copies; in checked studies, under half trace to an unresolved V gene, and the reason for the others is unknown. Present in this sample are fewer than 500,000 clones, around 13% of which were seen just once. Less than 0.04% of the sample is held by the ten biggest clonotypes. Sequenced: naive CD4+ T cells from blood. Sample cell subset or site, as interpreted from the label and publication: true naive CD4+ T cells. The source of these receptors is a man aged 30 to 45 in good health.

The chain joins TRBV5-1 to TRBJ2-5; 15 bases match TRBD2. Germline loops: CDR1 SGHRS, CDR2 YFSETQ. The CDR3 is made up of 17 amino acids. V was pared by 4 bases and J by 2 bases, with 6 bases of the junction left unmatched. In DNA form, the CDR3 reads TGCGCCAGCAGCAGAGAAGGACTAGCGGGAGGGCAAGAGACCCAGTACTTC. Encoded protein: CASSREGLAGGQETQYF.

The genes are TRBV30 and TRBJ2-1; D gene uncertain. The CDR3 spans 12 residues. Germline V gene data show CDR1 as GTSNPN and CDR2 as SVGIG (reference sequence). Trimming took 3 bases from V and 4 from J, leaving 7 bases between them. Here the CDR3 DNA reads TGTGCCTGGAGGGGGTGGTACAATGAGCAGTTCTTC. Its protein is CAWRGWYNEQFF.

Details on this clone: This specimen includes other DNA sequences encoding the same CDR3. V usage is TRBV5-1 and J usage is TRBJ2-5; D gene uncertain. Trimming removed 4 bases from V and 2 bases from J, with 3 bases in between. Per the germline V gene, CDR1 is SGHRS and CDR2 is YFSETQ. The CDR3 spans 11 residues. This CDR3 is CASSLQETQYF. In DNA, the CDR3 is TGCGCCAGCAGCCTTCAAGAGACCCAGTACTTC.

This clone has only a few counts. The chain combines TRBV29-1 with TRBJ2-5; D unresolved. The CDR3 length is 12 residues. Trimming removed 7 bases from V and 1 base from J, with 10 bases in between. Looked up from germline, CDR1 is SQVTM and CDR2 is ANQGSEA. The CDR3, as DNA: TGCAGCGCCCAGACTGTCCAAGAGACCCAGTACTTC. Protein sequence: CSAQTVQETQYF. The full variable domain, in which reference TRBV29-1 and TRBJ2-5 provide the parts outside the CDR3, is SAVISQKPSRDICQRGTSLTIQCQVDSQVTMMFWYRQQPGQSLTLIATANQGSEATYESGFVIDKFPISRPNLTFSTLTVSNMSPEDSSIYLCSAQTVQETQYFGPGTRLLVL.

Here the CDR3 reads CASRNAQGSYNEQFF. Written as DNA, the CDR3 is TGTGCCAGCAGAAACGCCCAGGGGTCCTACAATGAGCAGTTCTTC. The chain recombines TRBV6-5 with TRBJ2-1; maybe TRBD1 (6 bases). The germline V gene encodes CDR1 MNHEY and CDR2 SVGAGI. V was shortened by 6 bases and J by 1 base, with 13 bases between the two germline ends. This CDR3 has 15 residues.

This clone turned up a few times. This chain uses TRBV9 with TRBJ2-5, with D possibly matching TRBD1 (6 bases). Germline values: CDR1 SGDLS, CDR2 YYNGEE. CDR3 length: 14 residues. V was pared by 4 bases and J by 5 bases, with 15 bases between. CDR3 sequence reads: CASSRITGSETQYF. CDR3 nucleotides: TGTGCCAGCAGCAGAATCACAGGGTCCGAGACCCAGTACTTC.

This clone appeared a few times. This chain links TRBV7-2 with TRBJ2-5; D might be TRBD1 (5 bases). The J call may not be correct, given that the DNA end is closer to TRBJ2-7. Germline V gene sequence: CDR1 SGHTA, CDR2 FQGNSA. The CDR3 runs to 14 residues. CDR3 in DNA: TGTGCCAGCAGCTTAGGACAGAACTTCTACGAGCAGTACTTC. Translated, it gives CASSLGQNFYEQYF.